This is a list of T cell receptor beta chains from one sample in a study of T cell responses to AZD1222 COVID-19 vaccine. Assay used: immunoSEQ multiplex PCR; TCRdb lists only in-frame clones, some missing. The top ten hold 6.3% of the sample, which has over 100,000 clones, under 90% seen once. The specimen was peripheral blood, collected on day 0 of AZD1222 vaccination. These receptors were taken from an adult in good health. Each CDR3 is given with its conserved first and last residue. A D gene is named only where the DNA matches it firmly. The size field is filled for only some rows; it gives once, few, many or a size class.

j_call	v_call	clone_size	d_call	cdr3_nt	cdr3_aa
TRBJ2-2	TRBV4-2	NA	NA	TGTGCCAGCAGCCCCCTGGGGCGGGGCGCGAACACCGGGGAGCTGTTTTTT	CASSPLGRGANTGELFF
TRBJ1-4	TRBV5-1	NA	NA	TGCGCCAGCAGCTTCGACCCAACTAATGAAAAACTGTTTTTT	CASSFDPTNEKLFF
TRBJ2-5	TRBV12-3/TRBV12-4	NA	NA	TGTGCCAGCAGCCGGACCTCTTTTGTGGCCCAGTACTTC	CASSRTSFVAQYF
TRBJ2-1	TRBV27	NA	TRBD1	TGTGCCAGCAGGACAGGGGGCTCCTACAATGAGCAGTTCTTC	CASRTGGSYNEQFF
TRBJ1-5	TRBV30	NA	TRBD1	TGTGCCTGGAGTGTAGGGACAGTTAATCAGCCCCAGCATTTT	CAWSVGTVNQPQHF
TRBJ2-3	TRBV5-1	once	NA	TGCGCCAGCAGCTTGAAGACCACGGGCGGTGGGGGGCCGGGCACGCAGTATTTT	CASSLKTTGGGGPGTQYF
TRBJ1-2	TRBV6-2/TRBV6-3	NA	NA	TGTGCCAGCAGTTACTCAGGGGATGGCTACACCTTC	CASSYSGDGYTF
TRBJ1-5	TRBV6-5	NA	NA	TGTGCCAGCAGCCCCGCCAGTAATCAGCCCCAGCATTTT	CASSPASNQPQHF
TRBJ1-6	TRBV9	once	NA	TGTGCCAGCAGCGCCGGACTATTTAATTCACCCCTCCACTTT	CASSAGLFNSPLHF
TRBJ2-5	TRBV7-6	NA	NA	TGTGCCAGCAGCTTAGGGGAGGGGGCAGAGACCCAGTACTTC	CASSLGEGAETQYF
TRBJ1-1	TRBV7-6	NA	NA	TGTGCCAGCAGCTTATCCAGGGACACCGAAGCTTTCTTT	CASSLSRDTEAFF
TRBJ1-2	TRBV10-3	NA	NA	TGTGCCAACCGGGACACCTCCTATGGCTACACCTTC	CANRDTSYGYTF
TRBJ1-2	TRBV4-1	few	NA	TGCGCCAGCAGCATGCGACAGGAGCCTAACTATGGCTACACCTTC	CASSMRQEPNYGYTF
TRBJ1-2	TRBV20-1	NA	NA	TGCAGTGCTTCAGTGAACTATGGCTACACCTTC	CSASVNYGYTF
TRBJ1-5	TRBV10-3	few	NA	TGTGCCATCAGTGCCAGGGCAGATGAGCCCCAGCATTTT	CAISARADEPQHF
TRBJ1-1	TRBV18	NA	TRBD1	TGTGCCAGCTCATCCCGGGACAGGTATCCTGAAGCTTTCTTT	CASSSRDRYPEAFF
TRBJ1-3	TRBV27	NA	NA	TGTGCCAGCAGCCCCCAGCCGGGACACCACTCTGGAAACACCATATATTTT	CASSPQPGHHSGNTIYF
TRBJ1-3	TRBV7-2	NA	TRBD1	TGTGCCAGCAGCCCGACAGGGGCTGGAAACACCATATATTTT	CASSPTGAGNTIYF
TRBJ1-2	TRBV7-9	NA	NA	TGTGCCAGCAGCTTAGGGTTGGGGGGCGATTCGGATAACTATGGCTACACCTTC	CASSLGLGGDSDNYGYTF
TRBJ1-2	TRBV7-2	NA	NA	TGTGCCAGCACCCCCATCGCTTCTAACTATGGCTACACCTTC	CASTPIASNYGYTF
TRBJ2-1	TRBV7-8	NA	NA	TGTGCCAGCAGCCGAGACAGGCTTAACAATGAGCAGTTCTTC	CASSRDRLNNEQFF
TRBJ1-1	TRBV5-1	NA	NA	TGCGCCAGCAGCTCGGACCTGAACACTGAAGCTTTCTTT	CASSSDLNTEAFF
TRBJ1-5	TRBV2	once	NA	TGTGCCAGCAGTGCCCGGCAGAATCAGCCCCAGCATTTT	CASSARQNQPQHF
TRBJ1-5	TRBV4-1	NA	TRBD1	TGCGCCAGCAGCCCGACAGGGGTTGGTCAGCCCCAGCATTTT	CASSPTGVGQPQHF
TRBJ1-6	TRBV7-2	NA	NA	TGTGCCAGCAGCTCCGTCGGGGGGCTGAGCTCCTATAATTCACCCCTCCACTTT	CASSSVGGLSSYNSPLHF
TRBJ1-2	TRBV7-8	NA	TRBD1	TGTGCCAGCAGCCGCGATCAGGGGGGACATTTCTATGGCTACACCTTC	CASSRDQGGHFYGYTF
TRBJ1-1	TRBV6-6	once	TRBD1	TGTGCCAGCAGACAGGGGTACACTGAAGCTTTCTTT	CASRQGYTEAFF
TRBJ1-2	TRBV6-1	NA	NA	TGTGCCAGCAGTGAAGCATCGGGGTTGGGCTATGGCTACACCTTC	CASSEASGLGYGYTF
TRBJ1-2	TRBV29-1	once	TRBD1	TGCAGCGTTGTATCCCTGCGGACAGGGGAAGGAGACTATGGCTACACCTTC	CSVVSLRTGEGDYGYTF
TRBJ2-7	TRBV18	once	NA	TGTGCCAGCTCACTATCGATGACGGCTACCTACGAGCAGTACTTC	CASSLSMTATYEQYF
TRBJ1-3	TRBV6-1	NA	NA	TGTGCCAGCAGTGAAGCAGGATCTGGAAACACCATATATTTT	CASSEAGSGNTIYF
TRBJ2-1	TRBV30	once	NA	TGTGCCTGGAGTGTAGCTTCGGGGCCGAGGTTCTTC	CAWSVASGPRFF
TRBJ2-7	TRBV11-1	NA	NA	TGTGCCAGCAGCTTAAGTCCCAGGGTTGGAGGCTACGAGCAGTACTTC	CASSLSPRVGGYEQYF
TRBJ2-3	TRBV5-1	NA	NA	TGCGCCAGCAAAAAGGCGCTACCCGGCACAGATACGCAGTATTTT	CASKKALPGTDTQYF
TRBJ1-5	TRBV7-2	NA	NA	TGTGCCAGCAGCTGGGGGGCTAATCAGCCCCAGCATTTT	CASSWGANQPQHF
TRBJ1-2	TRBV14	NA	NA	TGTGCCAGCAGCCCCGGGGTGAAGTATGGCTACACCTTC	CASSPGVKYGYTF
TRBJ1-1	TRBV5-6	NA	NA	TGTGCCAGCAGCTTGGATGTTTACACTGAAGCTTTCTTT	CASSLDVYTEAFF
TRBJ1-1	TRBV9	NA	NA	TGTGCCAGCAGCGTAGCTCCCCACACTGAAGCTTTCTTT	CASSVAPHTEAFF
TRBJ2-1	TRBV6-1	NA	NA	TGTGCCAGCAGTGAAGGACTTAACCGGGCCAATGAGCAGTTCTTC	CASSEGLNRANEQFF
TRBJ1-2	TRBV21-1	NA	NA	TGTGCCAGCAGCAAATCTCGGGTTTTGGCTTGGGGCTACACCTTC	CASSKSRVLAWGYTF
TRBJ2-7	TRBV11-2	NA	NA	TGTGCCAGCAGCTTCAGGGACTGGGGCTCCTACGAGCAGTACTTC	CASSFRDWGSYEQYF
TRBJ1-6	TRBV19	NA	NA	TGTGCCAGTGGGGGGGACGGAAATTCACCCCTCCACTTT	CASGGDGNSPLHF
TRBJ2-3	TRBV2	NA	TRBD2	TGTGCCAGTAAACTAGCGGGGGGGCCGGATACGCAGTATTTT	CASKLAGGPDTQYF
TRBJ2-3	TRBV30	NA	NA	TGTGCCTGGAGGGTTAGCCGTTGGGAAAATACGCAGTATTTT	CAWRVSRWENTQYF
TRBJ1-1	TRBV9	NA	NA	TGTGCCAGCAGCACCCCGGGAGGGTTCACTGAAGCTTTCTTT	CASSTPGGFTEAFF
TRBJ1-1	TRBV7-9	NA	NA	TGTGCCAGCAGCTCGTTTGGGCTGGTCACTGAAGCTTTCTTT	CASSSFGLVTEAFF